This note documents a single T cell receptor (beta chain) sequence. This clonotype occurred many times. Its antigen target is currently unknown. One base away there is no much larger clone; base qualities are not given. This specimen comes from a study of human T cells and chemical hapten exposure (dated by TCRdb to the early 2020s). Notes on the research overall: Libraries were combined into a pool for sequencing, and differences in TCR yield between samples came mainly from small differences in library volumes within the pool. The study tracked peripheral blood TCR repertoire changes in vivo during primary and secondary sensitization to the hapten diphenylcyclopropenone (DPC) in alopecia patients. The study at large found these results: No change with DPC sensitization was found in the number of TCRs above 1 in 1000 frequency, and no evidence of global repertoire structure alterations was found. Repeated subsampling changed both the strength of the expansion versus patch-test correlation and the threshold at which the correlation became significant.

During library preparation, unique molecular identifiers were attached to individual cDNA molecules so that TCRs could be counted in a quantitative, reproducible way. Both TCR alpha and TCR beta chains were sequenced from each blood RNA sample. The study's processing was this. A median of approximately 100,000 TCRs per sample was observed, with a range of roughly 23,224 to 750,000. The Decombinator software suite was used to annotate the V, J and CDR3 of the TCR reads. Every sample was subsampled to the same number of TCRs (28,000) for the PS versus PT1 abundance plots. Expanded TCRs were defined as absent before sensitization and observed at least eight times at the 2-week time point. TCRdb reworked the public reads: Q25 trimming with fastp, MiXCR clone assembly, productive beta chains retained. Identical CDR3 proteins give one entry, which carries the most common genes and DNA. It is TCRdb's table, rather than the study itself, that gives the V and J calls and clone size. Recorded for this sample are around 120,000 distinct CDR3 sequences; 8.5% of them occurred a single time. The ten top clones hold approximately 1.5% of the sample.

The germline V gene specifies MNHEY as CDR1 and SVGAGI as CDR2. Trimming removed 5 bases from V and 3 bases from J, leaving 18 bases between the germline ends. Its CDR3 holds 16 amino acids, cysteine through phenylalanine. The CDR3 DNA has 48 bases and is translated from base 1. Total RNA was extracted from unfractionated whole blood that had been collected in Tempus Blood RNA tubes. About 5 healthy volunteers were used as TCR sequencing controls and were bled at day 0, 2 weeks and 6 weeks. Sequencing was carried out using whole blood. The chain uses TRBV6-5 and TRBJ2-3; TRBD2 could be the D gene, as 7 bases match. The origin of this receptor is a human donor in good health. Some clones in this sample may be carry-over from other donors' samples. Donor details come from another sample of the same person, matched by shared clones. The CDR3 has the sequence CASSEGGGLGTDTQYF. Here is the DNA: TGTGCCAGCAGTGAGGGGGGGGGACTCGGAACAGATACGCAGTATTTT.